This TCR beta chain was sequenced in a study of control samples from healthy donors and cancer patients. Assay: immunoSEQ multiplex PCR; the TCRdb copy retains only in-frame clones and omits some. The data contain roughly 120,000 clones, more than 85% of them singletons. V was cut by 1 base and J by 2 bases, with 12 bases left in between. Germline CDR1 SGDLS, CDR2 YYNGEE. The CDR3 totals 15 residues. The gene calls are TRBV9 and TRBJ2-5; the D is unclear. This receptor was identified in a woman aged 18-29 years in good health. Material for sequencing was blood. The CDR3 DNA reads TGTGCCAGCAGCGTATTGGGTGCGGTACAAGAGACCCAGTACTTC. Encoded protein: CASSVLGAVQETQYF. Together with reference TRBV9 and TRBJ2-5, the CDR3 gives the full variable domain: DSGVTQTPKHLITATGQRVTLRCSPRSGDLSVYWYQQSLDQGLQFLIQYYNGEERAKGNILERFSAQQFPDLHSELNLSSLELGDSALYFCASSVLGAVQETQYFGPGTRLLVL.